This TCR beta chain was sequenced in a study of human T cells and chemical hapten exposure. Individual cDNA molecules (in the library) carried attached unique molecular identifiers. In the authors' methods: Across samples, TCR counts had a median of roughly 97,000 and ranged from about 23,224 to 700,000. One entry per CDR3 protein results from TCRdb running MiXCR on the reads. The V and J calls follow TCRdb's processing rather than the paper's. The data hold 95,000 to 150,000 distinct CDR3 sequences, with approximately 9% observed a single time. Germline V CDR1 and CDR2: SGHRS, YFSETQ. The CDR3 extends over 14 amino acids. Losses at the gene ends were 3 bases for V and 5 bases for J; bases not matched to a gene: 5. Before extraction, the whole blood was not fractionated, and total RNA was taken from it. General study results and limits: No alteration of TCRs above 1 in 1000 frequency was seen with DPC sensitization.

This clonotype was detected only a few times. Its antigen is unknown. The genes are TRBV5-1 and TRBJ2-5; 9 nucleotides align to TRBD1. Material: whole blood. The sequence derives from a human donor in good health. Some clones in this sample may be carry-over from other donors' samples. The CDR3 here is CASSSTGGRETQYF. In DNA, the CDR3 is TGCGCCAGCAGCTCCACAGGGGGCCGGGAGACCCAGTACTTC. Drawing the rest from reference TRBV5-1 and TRBJ2-5, the complete variable domain is KAGVTQTPRYLIKTRGQQVTLSCSPISGHRSVSWYQQTPGQGLQFLFEYFSETQRNKGNFPGRFSGRQFSNSRSEMNVSTLELGDSALYLCASSSTGGRETQYFGPGTRLLVL.